The 25 T cell receptor beta chains below were found in one sample sequenced in a study of blood T cell repertoires in COVID-19. Assay: immunoSEQ multiplex PCR; the TCRdb copy retains only in-frame clones and omits some. The sample holds almost 250,000 clones, more than 75% seen once. The material sequenced was peripheral blood. The receptor source for this set is a woman aged 55-70 years who had recovered from COVID-19.

The V call is TRBV19, the J call TRBJ2-5; the D is unclear. CDR1 is LNHDA and CDR2 is SQIVND in the germline V gene (reference sequence). V lost 5 bases and J lost 2, with 12 bases in between. The CDR3 contains 14 residues. CDR3 protein: CASSPNAAQETQYF. The CDR3 DNA sequence: TGTGCCAGTAGTCCTAATGCGGCTCAAGAGACCCAGTACTTC.

The chain couples TRBV7-8 to TRBJ1-1, with D hard to call. The CDR3 has 14 residues. The ends were cut back, 0 bases at V and 8 bases at J, with 13 bases in the middle. Germline assignment: CDR1 SGHVS and CDR2 FQNEAQ. The CDR3 sequence is CASSLALNSAEAFF. DNA of the CDR3: TGTGCCAGCAGCTTAGCCCTAAACAGTGCAGAAGCTTTCTTT.

The sample holds one count of this clone. V usage is TRBV9 and J usage is TRBJ2-1, with 8 bases lining up with TRBD1. CDR3 length equals 14 residues. V dropped 3 bases and J dropped 13; count of bases not matched to a gene: 12. Germline V gene lookup returns CDR1 SGDLS and CDR2 YYNGEE. The CDR3 protein is CASSDHRGSRNQFF. The CDR3 DNA follows: TGTGCCAGCAGCGACCACAGGGGGTCCCGAAACCAGTTCTTC.

For the CDR3, the DNA is TGTGCCAGCAGCCCCTTCGGGGGAGAGGAAGCTTTCTTT. The encoded protein is CASSPFGGEEAFF. The genes are TRBV7-3 and TRBJ1-1; D possibly corresponds to TRBD1 (5 bases). CDR1 and CDR2 from the germline V gene are SGHTA and FQGTGA. V was trimmed by 5 bases and J by 8 bases, leaving 15 bases between them. The CDR3 is made up of 13 amino acids.

The rearrangement links TRBV7-9 to TRBJ2-5; the match to TRBD1 covers 7 bases. CDR3 length equals 13 residues. The trim removed 4 bases at V and 4 bases at J, leaving 3 bases unmatched. Germline V lookup: CDR1 SEHNR, CDR2 FQNEAQ (reference sequence). For the CDR3, the DNA is TGTGCCAGCAGCTGGGACAGCTCAGAGACCCAGTACTTC. Amino acid sequence: CASSWDSSETQYF.

The CDR3 DNA reads as TGTGCCACCAGCGGCTCAAGGGGTTATGAAGCTTTCTTT. It encodes CATSGSRGYEAFF. The V call is TRBV15, the J call TRBJ1-1, with D tentatively TRBD1 (5 bases). The CDR3 sequence is 13 residues long. The ends were cut back, 5 bases at V and 7 bases at J, with 14 bases in the middle. Germline V gene sequence: CDR1 LNHNV, CDR2 YYDKDF (reference sequence).

The chain links TRBV12-5 to TRBJ1-2; a possible D gene is TRBD1 (5 bases). V was cut by 5 bases and J by 8 bases, with 9 bases left in between. Germline assignment: CDR1 LGHNT and CDR2 FRNRAP. The CDR3 is made up of 11 amino acids. This CDR3 is CASGAHRGYTF. Written as DNA, the CDR3 is TGTGCTAGTGGTGCTCACAGGGGCTACACCTTC.

The chain combines TRBV27 with TRBJ1-5; D remains ambiguous. The germline V gene encodes CDR1 MNHEY and CDR2 SMNVEV (reference sequence). CDR3 length: 12 residues. V dropped 5 bases and J dropped 3 bases, with 5 bases sitting between them. CDR3 in amino acids: CASSPLNQPQHF. DNA of the CDR3: TGTGCCAGCAGTCCCCTCAATCAGCCCCAGCATTTT.

The rearrangement joins TRBV6-5 to TRBJ1-5, with a weak D call TRBD1 (5 bases). The CDR3 contains 13 residues. In germline, CDR1 is MNHEY, CDR2 SVGAGI. Trimming removed 10 bases from V and 6 bases from J, with 16 bases in between. CDR3 amino acids: CAIQDQQGQPQHF. The CDR3 bases are TGTGCCATCCAGGACCAGCAGGGTCAGCCCCAGCATTTT.

CDR3 region: CASSLVASGGVETQYF. CDR3 bases: TGCGCCAGCAGCTTGGTAGCTAGCGGGGGTGTAGAGACCCAGTACTTC. This chain connects TRBV5-1 to TRBJ2-5, with 10 bases identical to TRBD2. Germline V gives CDR1 SGHRS, CDR2 YFSETQ. This CDR3 is 16 amino acids long. The V segment lost 0 bases and the J segment 4 bases; nucleotides outside the gene matches: 6. The entire variable domain, with the rest obtained from reference TRBV5-1 and TRBJ2-5, is as follows: KAGVTQTPRYLIKTRGQQVTLSCSPISGHRSVSWYQQTPGQGLQFLFEYFSETQRNKGNFPGRFSGRQFSNSRSEMNVSTLELGDSALYLCASSLVASGGVETQYFGPGTRLLVL.

This clone was detected a few times. The chain carries TRBV2 and TRBJ1-5; D uncertain. The CDR3 contains 15 residues. Trimming took off 6 bases at V and 1 base at J, with 13 bases between the two ends. The germline gives CDR1 SNHLY, CDR2 FYNNEI. This CDR3 is CASRARSLSNQPQHF. The DNA of the CDR3 is TGTGCCAGCAGAGCTAGATCCTTGAGCAATCAGCCCCAGCATTTT.

The genes are TRBV10-3 and TRBJ2-5, with 8 positions matching TRBD1. This CDR3 spans 15 amino acids. In germline, CDR1 is ENHRY, CDR2 SYGVKD. V lost 7 bases and J lost 3; bases outside the gene matches: 10. The CDR3 sequence: CAIKSYATGEETQYF. The CDR3 DNA reads as TGTGCCATCAAGTCCTACGCGACAGGGGAAGAGACCCAGTACTTC.

This chain links TRBV18 with TRBJ2-7, with D hard to call. The CDR3 covers 13 residues. CDR1 is KGHSH, CDR2 LQKENI, per germline. The ends were cut back, 3 bases at V and 2 bases at J, with 8 bases in the middle. The CDR3 DNA reads TGTGCCAGCTCACCTTCCTCGGCCTACGAGCAGTACTTC. This gives the protein CASSPSSAYEQYF. The full variable domain, rest sourced from reference TRBV18 and TRBJ2-7, is NAGVMQNPRHLVRRRGQEARLRCSPMKGHSHVYWYRQLPEEGLKFMVYLQKENIIDESGMPKERFSAEFPKEGPSILRIQQVVRGDSAAYFCASSPSSAYEQYFGPGTRLTVT.

The V and J genes are TRBV28 and TRBJ1-6, with TRBD1 matching over 7 bases. Germline V gives CDR1 MDHEN, CDR2 SYDVKM. This CDR3 is 14 amino acids long. Trimming at V came to 6 bases and at J to 7 bases, leaving 6 bases not matched to a gene. The CDR3 DNA reads TGTGCCAGCAGCCGAGGGGGCAGAAATTCACCCCTCCACTTT. Its translation: CASSRGGRNSPLHF.

The chain carries TRBV19 and TRBJ2-7; D may be TRBD1 (6 bases). The CDR3 is 15 amino acids. Germline CDR1 and CDR2: LNHDA and SQIVND (reference sequence). Trimming cost V 6 bases and J 3 bases, with 18 bases left between them. The CDR3 loop reads CASRQDSGIVYEQYF. The CDR3 DNA reads TGTGCCAGTAGGCAGGACAGCGGAATTGTCTACGAGCAGTACTTC.

V is TRBV7-8 and J is TRBJ1-2; unclear D gene. V was pared by 1 base and J by 0 bases, with 6 bases between. Germline V gives CDR1 SGHVS, CDR2 FQNEAQ. There are 14 residues in the CDR3. The CDR3 DNA follows: TGTGCCAGCAGCTTAGAACGCGCTAACTATGGCTACACCTTC. It translates to CASSLERANYGYTF.

This chain links TRBV5-1 with TRBJ2-7, with D unclear. Trimming pared 2 bases from V and 3 bases from J, leaving 9 bases between. The CDR3 consists of 13 residues. Germline CDR1 and CDR2: SGHRS and YFSETQ. The CDR3 DNA is TGCGCCAGCAGCTTAACGGTTTTCTACGAGCAGTACTTC. It yields the protein CASSLTVFYEQYF. Full variable domain (remainder filled in from reference TRBV5-1 and TRBJ2-7): KAGVTQTPRYLIKTRGQQVTLSCSPISGHRSVSWYQQTPGQGLQFLFEYFSETQRNKGNFPGRFSGRQFSNSRSEMNVSTLELGDSALYLCASSLTVFYEQYFGPGTRLTVT.

The chain joins TRBV19 to TRBJ1-6; D is perhaps TRBD1 (5 bases). V was trimmed by 3 bases and J by 6 bases, leaving 12 bases between them. CDR3 length: 15 amino acids. Per the germline V gene, CDR1 is LNHDA and CDR2 is SQIVND (reference sequence). The CDR3 here is CASSMDGALNSPLHF. The CDR3 bases are TGTGCCAGTAGTATGGATGGGGCCCTTAATTCACCCCTCCACTTT.

The chain couples TRBV28 to TRBJ1-1; D not certain. The germline V gene encodes CDR1 MDHEN and CDR2 SYDVKM. CDR3 length: 16 amino acids. Trimming left V 3 bases short and J 2 bases short, with 16 bases between. CDR3 DNA sequence: TGTGCCAGCAGTTTCCTAGATTTCCGTGGAAACACTGAAGCTTTCTTT. Amino acid sequence: CASSFLDFRGNTEAFF.

The chain couples TRBV4-1 to TRBJ2-3; 14 bases fit TRBD2. This CDR3 region has 17 residues. CDR1 MGHRA and CDR2 YSYEKL come from the germline V gene. V was clipped by 7 bases and J by 0 bases; unmatched bases: 6. This CDR3 reads CASKRLAGGPSTDTQYF. CDR3 DNA sequence: TGCGCCAGCAAGCGACTAGCGGGGGGGCCGAGCACAGATACGCAGTATTTT.

The CDR3 sequence is CASSGAGGPTGELFF. DNA of the CDR3: TGTGCCAGCAGTGGAGCGGGGGGGCCGACCGGGGAGCTGTTTTTT. This sequence joins TRBV9 and TRBJ2-2, with 10 bases matching TRBD2. V shed 5 bases, J shed 5 bases, and the junction held 6 bases outside the gene matches. In germline, CDR1 is SGDLS, CDR2 YYNGEE. This CDR3 has 15 residues.

This clone was counted once. This chain links TRBV5-4 with TRBJ2-1; D is perhaps TRBD2 (6 bases). V dropped 8 bases and J dropped 9 bases, with 15 bases sitting between them. CDR1 is SGHNT, CDR2 YYREEE, per germline (reference sequence). The CDR3 sequence is 12 residues long. DNA for the CDR3: TGTGCCAGGGGACTCCAAGGTGGTGAGCAGTTCTTC. It is translated as CARGLQGGEQFF.

In this sample, this clone turned up once. The rearrangement joins TRBV5-1 to TRBJ2-5; possible D gene TRBD1, 5 bases. Trimming took 4 bases from V and 4 from J, leaving 11 bases between them. Germline CDR1 reads SGHRS; CDR2 reads YFSETQ. The CDR3 has 13 residues. The CDR3 spells CASSPTVGETQYF. The CDR3, as DNA: TGCGCCAGCAGCCCGACAGTCGGAGAGACCCAGTACTTC.

This sequence joins TRBV15 and TRBJ2-2; 9 bases agree with TRBD2. The V gene end was trimmed by 4 bases and the J gene end by 2 bases; junction bases not matched to a gene: 8. Germline V CDR1 and CDR2: LNHNV, YYDKDF (reference sequence). This CDR3 region has 17 residues. The CDR3 DNA sequence: TGTGCCACCAGCACCTGGGAGGGACTAGCTAACACCGGGGAGCTGTTTTTT. Protein product: CATSTWEGLANTGELFF.

This sequence joins TRBV11-3 and TRBJ2-7; a possible D gene is TRBD2 (7 bases). Germline lookup yields CDR1 SGHNT and CDR2 YENEEA. The CDR3 spans 13 residues. V gave up 5 bases and J gave up 1 base, with 9 bases separating them. The CDR3 DNA sequence: TGTGCCAGCAGCCGGGGGGCTTCCTACGAGCAGTACTTC. Translation gives CASSRGASYEQYF.